Given below is one T cell receptor beta chain in context. This sample is drawn from a study of cytomegalovirus exposure and HLA in healthy donors. Overall study context: T cells numbering about 179 million yielded some 110 million unique TCR beta sequences in an earlier analysis.

13 Jbeta primers and 60 Vbeta primers were used for the PCR. Sequencing was performed with immunoSEQ multiplex PCR; in TCRdb, only in-frame clones are kept and a portion is missing. The data show approximately 80,000 clones, about four fifths seen once. The CDR3 is made up of 15 amino acids. With V trimmed by 2 bases and J by 2 bases, 4 bases remained unmatched. Germline V gives CDR1 SGHDT, CDR2 YYEEEE. Sequenced material: PBMCs. The receptor comes from a man in his fifties or sixties in good health and CMV-seronegative. This chain connects TRBV5-6 to TRBJ2-5, with 9 nucleotides matching TRBD1. The CDR3 nucleotides are TGTGCCAGCAGCTTTTACAGGGGGCCTCAAGAGACCCAGTACTTC. Translation: CASSFYRGPQETQYF.